Listed below are T cell receptor beta chains from one sample, sequenced in a study of identical twins. TCRdb reprocessed the 5' RACE reads via MiXCR and lists one record per CDR3 protein. The data show 650,000 to 800,000 distinct CDR3 sequences, with less than 10% seen just once and approximately 0.96% held by the top ten. These same records also appear under a second study, on yellow fever vaccine responses in identical twins.

Sequencing was done on a sample of PBMCs. Receptors originate from a woman under 30 in good health. CDR3s include the opening cysteine and the closing phenylalanine or tryptophan. The order of the fields is clone size, V gene, D gene, J gene, CDR3 protein, CDR3 DNA. A D gene is named only where the DNA matches it firmly. Clone size appears in some rows only: once, few, many, or a class for an expanded clone.

abundance: many
v_gene: TRBV7-3
d_gene: TRBD1
j_gene: TRBJ2-1
CDR3aa: CASSPTGTGAYNEQFF
CDR3nt: TGTGCCAGCAGCCCCACCGGGACAGGGGCGTACAATGAGCAGTTCTTC

abundance: few
v_gene: TRBV12-3/TRBV12-4
d_gene: TRBD2
j_gene: TRBJ2-3
CDR3aa: CTSSLMGSAGVGADTQYF
CDR3nt: TGTACCAGCAGTTTAATGGGGTCCGCGGGAGTGGGTGCAGATACGCAGTATTTT

abundance: many
v_gene: TRBV10-3
d_gene: -
j_gene: TRBJ2-7
CDR3aa: CAISDGLAPYEQYF
CDR3nt: TGTGCCATCAGTGATGGGCTAGCCCCCTACGAGCAGTACTTC

abundance: -
v_gene: TRBV7-2
d_gene: TRBD2
j_gene: TRBJ2-7
CDR3aa: CASSLKPATSPYEQYF
CDR3nt: TGTGCCAGCAGCTTAAAGCCGGCGACTAGCCCATACGAGCAGTACTTC

abundance: -
v_gene: TRBV24-1
d_gene: TRBD1
j_gene: TRBJ2-1
CDR3aa: CATSDSSGTGVNEQFF
CDR3nt: TGTGCCACCAGTGACTCCTCCGGGACAGGGGTCAATGAGCAGTTCTTC

abundance: -
v_gene: TRBV20-1
d_gene: TRBD2
j_gene: TRBJ2-3
CDR3aa: CSARVTETSVYTDTQYF
CDR3nt: TGCAGTGCTAGAGTCACGGAAACTAGCGTATACACAGATACGCAGTATTTT

abundance: many
v_gene: TRBV6-5
d_gene: -
j_gene: TRBJ1-1
CDR3aa: CASSYAAASTEAFF
CDR3nt: TGTGCCAGCAGTTACGCTGCGGCATCCACTGAAGCTTTCTTT

abundance: -
v_gene: TRBV11-2
d_gene: -
j_gene: TRBJ2-7
CDR3aa: CASSLLPHPYEQYF
CDR3nt: TGTGCCAGCAGCCTCCTGCCACACCCCTACGAGCAGTACTTC

abundance: many
v_gene: TRBV12-3/TRBV12-4
d_gene: -
j_gene: TRBJ2-3
CDR3aa: CASQSPGGNTQYF
CDR3nt: TGTGCCTCCCAAAGCCCAGGGGGGAATACGCAGTATTTT

abundance: few
v_gene: TRBV5-1
d_gene: TRBD1
j_gene: TRBJ2-1
CDR3aa: CASSRKTGTGASTPYNEQFF
CDR3nt: TGCGCCAGCAGCCGGAAGACCGGGACAGGGGCGTCTACCCCCTACAATGAGCAGTTCTTC

abundance: many
v_gene: TRBV2
d_gene: TRBD2
j_gene: TRBJ2-1
CDR3aa: CASSESASGGANEQFF
CDR3nt: TGTGCCAGCAGTGAGTCGGCTAGCGGGGGGGCCAATGAGCAGTTCTTC

abundance: -
v_gene: TRBV5-1
d_gene: -
j_gene: TRBJ2-1
CDR3aa: CASSFRDGGYNEQFF
CDR3nt: TGCGCCAGCAGCTTTCGGGACGGAGGTTACAATGAGCAGTTCTTC

abundance: many
v_gene: TRBV3-1
d_gene: -
j_gene: TRBJ2-3
CDR3aa: CASSQRGRVGDTQYF
CDR3nt: TGTGCCAGCAGCCAGCGAGGCAGAGTGGGAGATACGCAGTATTTT

abundance: few
v_gene: TRBV7-9
d_gene: -
j_gene: TRBJ2-1
CDR3aa: CASSLSRAFYNEQFF
CDR3nt: TGTGCCAGCAGCTTATCCCGAGCCTTCTACAATGAGCAGTTCTTC

abundance: -
v_gene: TRBV6-2/TRBV6-3
d_gene: TRBD2
j_gene: TRBJ2-1
CDR3aa: CASEGLADNEQFF
CDR3nt: TGTGCCAGCGAGGGACTAGCGGACAATGAGCAGTTCTTC

abundance: -
v_gene: TRBV7-8
d_gene: TRBD2
j_gene: TRBJ2-3
CDR3aa: CASSLHPGLAGITSTDTQYF
CDR3nt: TGTGCCAGCAGCTTACACCCGGGACTAGCGGGGATAACTAGCACAGATACGCAGTATTTT

abundance: few
v_gene: TRBV12-3/TRBV12-4
d_gene: TRBD1
j_gene: TRBJ1-2
CDR3aa: CASSFGQGQVRGYTF
CDR3nt: TGTGCCAGCAGTTTTGGACAGGGGCAAGTTCGTGGCTACACCTTC

abundance: many
v_gene: TRBV12-3/TRBV12-4
d_gene: TRBD1
j_gene: TRBJ1-1
CDR3aa: CASSSRGGGTEAFF
CDR3nt: TGTGCCAGCAGTTCCAGGGGGGGGGGCACTGAAGCTTTCTTT

abundance: -
v_gene: TRBV20-1
d_gene: -
j_gene: TRBJ1-6
CDR3aa: CSARRPGSGSPLHF
CDR3nt: TGCAGTGCTAGGCGGCCAGGGTCAGGTTCACCCCTCCACTTT

abundance: few
v_gene: TRBV29-1
d_gene: -
j_gene: TRBJ2-7
CDR3aa: CSVEALSEGYEQYF
CDR3nt: TGCAGCGTTGAAGCGCTGAGCGAGGGCTACGAGCAGTACTTC

abundance: -
v_gene: TRBV25-1
d_gene: -
j_gene: TRBJ2-7
CDR3aa: CASSAVGRSSYEQYF
CDR3nt: TGTGCCAGCAGTGCCGTGGGGAGGAGCTCCTACGAGCAGTACTTC

abundance: many
v_gene: TRBV28
d_gene: -
j_gene: TRBJ2-5
CDR3aa: CASSLIDGDPQETQYF
CDR3nt: TGTGCCAGCAGTTTAATCGACGGGGACCCCCAAGAGACCCAGTACTTC

abundance: -
v_gene: TRBV6-5
d_gene: -
j_gene: TRBJ2-1
CDR3aa: CASSYNGQLNEQFF
CDR3nt: TGTGCCAGCAGTTACAACGGACAGCTCAATGAGCAGTTCTTC

abundance: few
v_gene: TRBV12-3/TRBV12-4
d_gene: -
j_gene: TRBJ2-7
CDR3aa: CASSSWASLPISEQYF
CDR3nt: TGTGCCAGCAGCTCTTGGGCATCACTACCCATCAGCGAGCAGTACTTC

abundance: few
v_gene: TRBV20-1
d_gene: -
j_gene: TRBJ2-7
CDR3aa: CSANSAGAIYEQYF
CDR3nt: TGCAGTGCTAACTCGGCAGGGGCAATCTACGAGCAGTACTTC

abundance: many
v_gene: TRBV15
d_gene: -
j_gene: TRBJ2-5
CDR3aa: CATSRETGWETQYF
CDR3nt: TGTGCCACCAGCAGAGAAACAGGGTGGGAGACCCAGTACTTC

abundance: few
v_gene: TRBV7-8
d_gene: -
j_gene: TRBJ2-1
CDR3aa: CASSLDFSEQFF
CDR3nt: TGTGCCAGCAGCTTAGACTTCAGTGAGCAGTTCTTC

abundance: few
v_gene: TRBV2
d_gene: -
j_gene: TRBJ1-1
CDR3aa: CASSEGRRNTEAFF
CDR3nt: TGTGCCAGCAGTGAGGGACGGAGGAACACTGAAGCTTTCTTT

abundance: few
v_gene: TRBV20-1
d_gene: TRBD2
j_gene: TRBJ2-7
CDR3aa: CSAIAGGLSYEQYF
CDR3nt: TGCAGTGCAATAGCGGGGGGACTCTCCTACGAGCAGTACTTC

abundance: -
v_gene: TRBV28
d_gene: -
j_gene: TRBJ1-5
CDR3aa: CASSALDRVNQPQHF
CDR3nt: TGTGCCAGCAGTGCCCTTGACAGAGTCAATCAGCCCCAGCATTTT

abundance: -
v_gene: TRBV9
d_gene: TRBD2
j_gene: TRBJ2-3
CDR3aa: CASSLYPGLAKTDTQYF
CDR3nt: TGTGCCAGCAGCCTTTATCCGGGACTAGCGAAAACAGATACGCAGTATTTT

abundance: few
v_gene: TRBV11-1
d_gene: -
j_gene: TRBJ2-7
CDR3aa: CASGGLRDPGGEQYF
CDR3nt: TGTGCCAGCGGGGGGTTGAGAGACCCTGGCGGCGAGCAGTACTTC

abundance: few
v_gene: TRBV30
d_gene: -
j_gene: TRBJ2-1
CDR3aa: CAAVEVKGEQFF
CDR3nt: TGTGCCGCGGTGGAGGTAAAGGGTGAGCAGTTCTTC

abundance: few
v_gene: TRBV28
d_gene: -
j_gene: TRBJ2-7
CDR3aa: CASTTQGHEQYF
CDR3nt: TGTGCCAGCACTACCCAGGGGCACGAGCAGTACTTC

abundance: many
v_gene: TRBV6-1
d_gene: -
j_gene: TRBJ2-2
CDR3aa: CASRRGDGPTGELFF
CDR3nt: TGTGCCAGCAGGAGAGGCGATGGGCCCACCGGGGAGCTGTTTTTT

abundance: many
v_gene: TRBV7-2
d_gene: -
j_gene: TRBJ2-1
CDR3aa: CASSVNRVLNEQFF
CDR3nt: TGTGCCAGCAGCGTGAACAGGGTTTTGAATGAGCAGTTCTTC

abundance: -
v_gene: TRBV30
d_gene: TRBD2
j_gene: TRBJ2-7
CDR3aa: CAWRTSGSQYF
CDR3nt: TGTGCCTGGAGGACTAGCGGGTCTCAGTACTTC

abundance: few
v_gene: TRBV7-2
d_gene: -
j_gene: TRBJ2-3
CDR3aa: CASSSVVQYF
CDR3nt: TGTGCCAGCAGTAGCGTTGTGCAGTATTTT

abundance: many
v_gene: TRBV12-3/TRBV12-4
d_gene: TRBD1
j_gene: TRBJ2-2
CDR3aa: CASSAGQGNTGELFF
CDR3nt: TGTGCCAGCAGTGCGGGACAGGGGAACACCGGGGAGCTGTTTTTT

abundance: few
v_gene: TRBV7-8
d_gene: -
j_gene: TRBJ2-5
CDR3aa: CASSFRGPFGRDSWKTQYF
CDR3nt: TGTGCCAGCAGCTTTAGAGGCCCCTTCGGTCGGGATTCGTGGAAGACCCAGTACTTC

abundance: many
v_gene: TRBV2
d_gene: -
j_gene: TRBJ2-7
CDR3aa: CASSVSASYEQYF
CDR3nt: TGTGCCAGCAGTGTATCGGCCTCCTACGAGCAGTACTTC

abundance: few
v_gene: TRBV2
d_gene: -
j_gene: TRBJ2-5
CDR3aa: CASRAVGAARETQYF
CDR3nt: TGTGCCAGCAGGGCAGTGGGGGCGGCCCGAGAGACCCAGTACTTC

abundance: few
v_gene: TRBV7-8
d_gene: -
j_gene: TRBJ2-3
CDR3aa: CASSLDLGVGTDTQYF
CDR3nt: TGTGCCAGCAGCCTCGACCTAGGGGTTGGCACAGATACGCAGTATTTT

abundance: many
v_gene: TRBV3-1
d_gene: -
j_gene: TRBJ2-7
CDR3aa: CASSITGEQYF
CDR3nt: TGTGCCAGCAGCATTACAGGCGAGCAGTACTTC

abundance: once
v_gene: TRBV4-1
d_gene: -
j_gene: TRBJ2-6
CDR3aa: CASSQGRANVLTF
CDR3nt: TGCGCCAGCAGCCAAGGAAGGGCCAACGTCCTGACTTTC

abundance: -
v_gene: TRBV5-1
d_gene: TRBD1
j_gene: TRBJ1-1
CDR3aa: CASSLVGQGITEAFF
CDR3nt: TGCGCCAGCAGCTTGGTTGGACAGGGGATCACTGAAGCTTTCTTT

abundance: once
v_gene: TRBV6-2/TRBV6-3
d_gene: -
j_gene: TRBJ2-3
CDR3aa: CASSRDSTTQYF
CDR3nt: TGTGCCAGCAGTCGGGACTCTACCACGCAGTATTTT

abundance: many
v_gene: TRBV5-1
d_gene: -
j_gene: TRBJ1-1
CDR3aa: CASSLGGVGTQNTEAFF
CDR3nt: TGCGCCAGCAGCTTGGGAGGGGTCGGCACACAGAACACTGAAGCTTTCTTT

abundance: many
v_gene: TRBV6-1
d_gene: TRBD1
j_gene: TRBJ2-3
CDR3aa: CASSGTGGDTQYF
CDR3nt: TGTGCCAGCAGTGGGACAGGGGGGGATACGCAGTATTTT

abundance: few
v_gene: TRBV12-3/TRBV12-4
d_gene: TRBD2
j_gene: TRBJ2-5
CDR3aa: CASSLATSGLQETQYF
CDR3nt: TGTGCCAGCAGTTTAGCAACTAGCGGCCTCCAAGAGACCCAGTACTTC

abundance: -
v_gene: TRBV2
d_gene: TRBD1
j_gene: TRBJ2-5
CDR3aa: CASSRDRGRSETQYF
CDR3nt: TGTGCCAGCAGTAGAGACAGGGGACGATCAGAGACCCAGTACTTC

abundance: few
v_gene: TRBV7-2
d_gene: -
j_gene: TRBJ1-3
CDR3aa: CASSLVGRRSGNTIYF
CDR3nt: TGTGCCAGCAGCTTAGTAGGACGGCGCTCTGGAAACACCATATATTTT

abundance: -
v_gene: TRBV24-1
d_gene: -
j_gene: TRBJ2-3
CDR3aa: CATSDPWTNADTQYF
CDR3nt: TGTGCCACCAGTGATCCTTGGACTAACGCAGATACGCAGTATTTT

abundance: few
v_gene: TRBV6-5
d_gene: -
j_gene: TRBJ2-7
CDR3aa: CASRYRDSHGEQYF
CDR3nt: TGTGCCAGCAGGTACCGGGACTCTCACGGTGAGCAGTACTTC